These 29 T cell receptor beta chains originate from one sample sequenced in a study of blood T cell repertoires in COVID-19. TCRdb's copy holds only in-frame clones and misses some; the assay was immunoSEQ multiplex PCR. The sample yields more than 200,000 clones, roughly 90% seen once. The sample taken for sequencing was peripheral blood. The receptors shown here come from a human donor in a cohort sampled during active COVID-19.

The chain combines TRBV4-2 with TRBJ1-1; the D is unclear. The CDR3 loop spans 12 amino acids. Deletions cut 6 bases from V and 11 bases from J, with 16 bases between. The germline gives CDR1 LGHNA, CDR2 YNFKEQ. DNA for the CDR3: TGTGCCAGCAGTGAACCTACCACCGGGGCTTTCTTT. It encodes CASSEPTTGAFF.

The chain is built from TRBV4-3 and TRBJ2-1; D may be TRBD1 (6 bases). V was shortened by 0 bases and J by 1 base, with 10 bases between the two germline ends. Germline values: CDR1 LGHNA, CDR2 YSLEER. The CDR3 spans 16 residues. CDR3 amino acids: CASSQDSQGSYNEQFF. The CDR3 coding sequence is TGCGCCAGCAGCCAAGACTCACAGGGTTCCTACAATGAGCAGTTCTTC.

CDR3 protein: CASSFGQAIYEQYF. CDR3 nucleotide sequence: TGCGCCAGCAGCTTCGGACAGGCGATCTACGAGCAGTACTTC. The chain is built from TRBV5-1 and TRBJ2-7; 7 bases align to TRBD1. From germline, CDR1 is SGHRS and CDR2 YFSETQ. CDR3 size: 14 residues. J lost 3 bases, V lost 2 bases, and 5 bases had no gene match. Drawing the rest from reference TRBV5-1 and TRBJ2-7, the complete variable domain is KAGVTQTPRYLIKTRGQQVTLSCSPISGHRSVSWYQQTPGQGLQFLFEYFSETQRNKGNFPGRFSGRQFSNSRSEMNVSTLELGDSALYLCASSFGQAIYEQYFGPGTRLTVT.

The CDR3 protein is CAIPRGAGNEKLFF. As DNA, the CDR3 is TGTGCCATCCCACGCGGGGCGGGAAATGAAAAACTGTTTTTT. The chain couples TRBV21-1 to TRBJ1-4. TRBV21-1 is shown as a pseudogene. This CDR3 is built from 14 residues.

The chain recombines TRBV4-3 with TRBJ2-7; weak D call: TRBD2 (7 bases). Germline V gives CDR1 LGHNA, CDR2 YSLEER. Trimming removed 1 base at V and 5 bases at J, with 18 bases between. The CDR3 runs to 16 residues. The CDR3 sequence: CASSQAGGGGRHEQYF. CDR3 coding DNA: TGCGCCAGCAGCCAAGCCGGGGGAGGGGGGCGGCACGAGCAGTACTTC.

The rearrangement uses TRBV7-2 and TRBJ2-7; 10 nucleotides line up with TRBD2. The V gene's germline CDR1 is SGHTA and CDR2 FQGNSA. The J segment lost 1 base and the V segment lost 5 bases, leaving 5 bases of the junction unmatched. The CDR3 is made up of 15 amino acids. This CDR3 is CASSPSGGPSYEQYF. The CDR3 DNA follows: TGTGCCAGCAGCCCTAGCGGGGGCCCATCCTACGAGCAGTACTTC.

J is TRBJ1-3 and V is TRBV30, with D uncertain. V was clipped by 3 bases and J by 1 base, with 10 bases between them. Germline V gene data show CDR1 as GTSNPN and CDR2 as SVGIG (reference sequence). This CDR3 contains 14 residues. CDR3 DNA sequence: TGTGCCTGGAGCCCTACAGCTTCTGGAAACACCATATATTTT. Translated: CAWSPTASGNTIYF.

The J gene is TRBJ2-1, the V gene TRBV10-2; 8 bases are a match to TRBD2. The CDR3 runs to 15 residues. The V and J ends lost 6 bases and 2 bases, in that order; junction bases with no gene match: 6. From germline, CDR1 is WSHSY and CDR2 SAAADI. The CDR3 region has the DNA TGCGCCAGCAGAGGGACTAGTAGGACCTACAATGAGCAGTTCTTC. Encoded protein: CASRGTSRTYNEQFF.

The sample holds one count of this clone. J is TRBJ2-6 and V is TRBV6-4; TRBD2 agrees at 9 bases. V was clipped by 3 bases and J by 0 bases; unmatched bases: 0. This CDR3 comprises 16 residues. Germline values: CDR1 MRHNA, CDR2 SNTAGT. CDR3 residues: CASSEREGSGANVLTF. DNA of the CDR3: TGTGCCAGCAGTGAGCGGGAGGGCTCTGGGGCCAACGTCCTGACTTTC.

The chain recombines TRBV6-5 with TRBJ1-2, with D possibly matching TRBD1 (5 bases). This CDR3 is 12 amino acids long. V gave up 6 bases and J gave up 13 bases, with 18 bases separating them. From germline, CDR1 is MNHEY and CDR2 SVGAGI. The CDR3 bases are TGTGCCAGCAGCTCGACAGTCCGGTCGGCCACCTTC. Translating gives CASSSTVRSATF.

V is TRBV3-1 (or the pseudogene TRBV3-2) and J is TRBJ2-7; 7 bases align to TRBD2. Trimming at V came to 4 bases and at J to 0 bases, leaving 12 bases not matched to a gene. The V gene's germline CDR1 is LGHDT and CDR2 YNNKEL (reference sequence). The CDR3 spans 17 residues. For the CDR3, the DNA is TGTGCCAGCAGCCCTCGCCGGGGAGCGGGGACCTCCTACGAGCAGTACTTC. The encoded protein is CASSPRRGAGTSYEQYF.

The chain combines TRBV4-1 with TRBJ1-2; no reliable D call. CDR1 and CDR2 (germline): MGHRA, YSYEKL. The germline V and J ends were trimmed by 0 bases and 4 bases, with 18 bases remaining between them. This CDR3 contains 17 residues. This CDR3 is CASSQDYRSGTSYGYTF. CDR3 nucleotides: TGCGCCAGCAGCCAAGATTATCGTTCGGGAACCAGCTATGGCTACACCTTC.

The chain uses TRBV7-9 and TRBJ2-7; no reliable D call. V lost 3 bases and J lost 3, with 15 bases in between. The CDR3 spans 15 residues. From germline, CDR1 is SEHNR and CDR2 FQNEAQ (reference sequence). The CDR3 here is CASSLSWAGIYEQYF. Written as DNA, the CDR3 is TGTGCCAGCAGCTTGAGTTGGGCAGGAATCTACGAGCAGTACTTC.

As DNA, the CDR3 is TGTGCCAGCAGCGCCTCCACCCCTACACGGCGGAACTATGGCTACACCTTC. Translation gives CASSASTPTRRNYGYTF. The gene calls are TRBV21-1 and TRBJ1-2. TRBV21-1 is a known pseudogene. The CDR3 sequence is 17 residues long.

The chain uses TRBV4-1 and TRBJ1-4; TRBD1 aligns across 8 bases. J was trimmed by 8 bases and V by 3 bases; bases with no gene match: 8. The CDR3 extends over 15 amino acids. Per the germline V gene, CDR1 is MGHRA and CDR2 is YSYEKL. CDR3 region: CASSQGDRGGEKLFF. The CDR3 nucleotides are TGCGCCAGCAGCCAGGGCGACAGGGGAGGGGAAAAACTGTTTTTT.

The chain has TRBV6-2 or TRBV6-3 and TRBJ1-5, with 7 bases that match TRBD1. The CDR3 loop spans 16 amino acids. V lost 5 bases and J lost 4; bases outside the gene matches: 11. In germline, CDR1 is MNHEY, CDR2 SVGEGT. Written as DNA, the CDR3 is TGTGCCAGCAGTCAAACTCGACAGGGAAGGAATCAGCCCCAGCATTTT. As protein: CASSQTRQGRNQPQHF.

V gene TRBV7-2 combines with J gene TRBJ2-5, with 8 bases identical to TRBD2. V shed 5 bases and J 2 bases; nucleotides not matched to a gene: 7. This CDR3 comprises 15 residues. Germline CDR1 and CDR2: SGHTA and FQGNSA. The chain's CDR3 is CASSLLAGPQETQYF. The CDR3 DNA sequence: TGTGCCAGCAGCCTCTTAGCGGGACCACAAGAGACCCAGTACTTC.

The table lists this clone with a count of one. V gene TRBV6-2 or TRBV6-3 combines with J gene TRBJ2-5; 9 bases agree with TRBD2. This CDR3 is 17 amino acids long. CDR1 MNHEY and CDR2 SVGEGT come from the germline V gene. Germline trimming cut 6 bases from V and 2 bases from J; bases unmatched to any gene: 13. The CDR3 nucleotides read TGTGCCAGCAGCATCGGATATGGACTAGCGCGGCAAGAGACCCAGTACTTC. Protein: CASSIGYGLARQETQYF.

The chain uses TRBV12-3 or TRBV12-4 and TRBJ2-1; no definite D call. The length of the CDR3 is 11 residues. V lost 7 bases to trimming and J lost 6 bases, with 7 bases between them. The CDR3 protein is CASTRSNEQFF. CDR3 bases: TGTGCCAGCACCAGAAGCAATGAGCAGTTCTTC.

The chain recombines TRBV27 with TRBJ2-7; TRBD1 matches at 7 bases. Germline V gives CDR1 MNHEY, CDR2 SMNVEV (reference sequence). The CDR3 covers 14 residues. V lost 4 bases, J lost 5 bases, and 8 bases stayed unmatched. The CDR3 sequence is CASSSTGNEHEQYF. The DNA of the CDR3 is TGTGCCAGCAGTTCGACAGGGAACGAACACGAGCAGTACTTC.

The genes are TRBV7-9 and TRBJ1-4; D is ambiguous. V shed 1 base and J shed 4 bases, with 7 bases lying between them. Germline lookup yields CDR1 SEHNR and CDR2 FQNEAQ (reference sequence). The length of the CDR3 is 14 residues. The CDR3 spells CASSLGGLNEKLFF. CDR3 bases: TGTGCCAGCAGCTTAGGAGGGCTTAATGAAAAACTGTTTTTT.

V and J are TRBV25-1 and TRBJ1-2; 12 bases are a match to TRBD1. The germline V gene encodes CDR1 MGHDK and CDR2 SYGVNS. The CDR3 spans 15 residues. V trimming: 6 bases; J trimming: 8 bases; junction bases outside the gene matches: 10. The CDR3 nucleotides read TGTGCCAGCAGCCCTCCGGGACAGGGGGCGCCGGGCTACACCTTC. Translation: CASSPPGQGAPGYTF.

DNA of the CDR3: TGTGCCAGCAGCTTAGGGCAGATCAGCACAGATACGCAGTATTTT. Protein product: CASSLGQISTDTQYF. The chain carries TRBV7-2 and TRBJ2-3; D gene ambiguous. The CDR3 contains 15 residues. Germline V gives CDR1 SGHTA, CDR2 FQGNSA. V lost 1 base, J lost 0 bases, and 8 bases lay in between. Combining the CDR3 with reference TRBV7-2 and TRBJ2-3 gives the whole variable domain GAGVSQSPSNKVTEKGKDVELRCDPISGHTALYWYRQSLGQGLEFLIYFQGNSAPDKSGLPSDRFSAERTGGSVSTLTIQRTQQEDSAVYLCASSLGQISTDTQYFGPGTRLTVL.

The chain is built from TRBV14 and TRBJ1-3, with no clear D. Trimming cost V 2 bases and J 1 base, with 6 bases left between them. CDR1 is SGHDN and CDR2 is FVKESK in the germline V gene. This CDR3 region has 14 residues. For the CDR3, the DNA is TGTGCCAGCAGCCAAACTAGATCTGGAAACACCATATATTTT. As protein: CASSQTRSGNTIYF. Combining the CDR3 with reference TRBV14 and TRBJ1-3 gives the whole variable domain EAGVTQFPSHSVIEKGQTVTLRCDPISGHDNLYWYRRVMGKEIKFLLHFVKESKQDESGMPNNRFLAERTGGTYSTLKVQPAELEDSGVYFCASSQTRSGNTIYFGEGSWLTVV.

This clone appeared once. The chain combines TRBV10-1 with TRBJ2-3; 9 positions agree with TRBD2. V shed 2 bases, J shed 5 bases, and the junction held 8 bases outside the gene matches. This CDR3 region has 16 residues. Germline loops: CDR1 WNHNN, CDR2 SYGVQD (reference sequence). CDR3 bases: TGCGCCAGCAGTGAGGGCGTGCGGGGGGGCTTAGATACGCAGTATTTT. Encoded protein: CASSEGVRGGLDTQYF.

The chain couples TRBV18 to TRBJ2-5; no firm D call. Germline CDR1 reads KGHSH; CDR2 reads LQKENI. The CDR3 has 15 amino acids. The V end lost 1 base, the J end lost 2 bases, and 11 bases lay between the germline ends. DNA for the CDR3: TGTGCCAGCTCACCACTATCTCTCACACAAGAGACCCAGTACTTC. Translating it yields CASSPLSLTQETQYF.

About this clone itself: Other DNA sequences in the same sample also yield this CDR3. The gene calls are TRBV9 and TRBJ1-2; D not resolved. V lost 3 bases and J lost 4, with 7 bases in between. The CDR3 spans 12 residues. Germline assignment: CDR1 SGDLS and CDR2 YYNGEE. The CDR3 region has the DNA TGTGCCAGCAGCGGGCAGGTCTATGGCTACACCTTC. Translated, it gives CASSGQVYGYTF.

This clone was seen more than once but under ten times. The chain links TRBV25-1 to TRBJ1-2; D is unclear. Trimming left V 4 bases short and J 7 bases short, with 22 bases between. Germline V lookup: CDR1 MGHDK, CDR2 SYGVNS. The CDR3 runs 16 residues. CDR3 DNA sequence: TGTGCCAGCAGTGTTAACCTCGGGTCCCCCGAGGGTGGCTACACCTTC. Protein: CASSVNLGSPEGGYTF.

The chain recombines TRBV6-5 with TRBJ2-3, with 7 nucleotides matching TRBD2. The length of the CDR3 is 16 residues. V lost 2 bases, J lost 0 bases, and 5 bases stayed unmatched. In germline, CDR1 is MNHEY, CDR2 SVGAGI. The CDR3 reads CASSYPSGPSTDTQYF. DNA for the CDR3: TGTGCCAGCAGTTACCCTAGCGGACCTAGCACAGATACGCAGTATTTT.